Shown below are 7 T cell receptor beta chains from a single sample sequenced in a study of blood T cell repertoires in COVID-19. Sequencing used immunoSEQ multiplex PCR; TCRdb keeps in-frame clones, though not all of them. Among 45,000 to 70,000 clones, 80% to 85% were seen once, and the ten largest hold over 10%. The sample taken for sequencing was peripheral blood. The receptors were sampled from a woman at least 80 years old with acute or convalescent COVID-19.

CDR3 DNA sequence: TGTGCCAGCTCACCACGTTTCGGACAGGGTGGTGGGCCAGATACGCAGTATTTT. Amino acids: CASSPRFGQGGGPDTQYF. The chain couples TRBV18 to TRBJ2-3, with 8 bases that match TRBD1. Germline assignment: CDR1 KGHSH and CDR2 LQKENI. The length of the CDR3 is 18 residues. Trimming removed 1 base from V and 4 bases from J; junction bases left unmatched: 13.

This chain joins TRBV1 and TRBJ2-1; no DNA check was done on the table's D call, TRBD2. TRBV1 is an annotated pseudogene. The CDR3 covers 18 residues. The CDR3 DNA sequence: TGCACCAGCAGCCAAGATCGGCCAGCGGGGGACCCCTACAATGAGCAGTTCTTC. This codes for CTSSQDRPAGDPYNEQFF.

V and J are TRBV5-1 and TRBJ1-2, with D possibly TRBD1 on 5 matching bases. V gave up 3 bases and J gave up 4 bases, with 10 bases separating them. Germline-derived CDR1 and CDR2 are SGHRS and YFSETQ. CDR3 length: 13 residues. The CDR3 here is CASSSDSLYGYTF. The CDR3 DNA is TGCGCCAGCAGCTCCGACAGCCTCTATGGCTACACCTTC.

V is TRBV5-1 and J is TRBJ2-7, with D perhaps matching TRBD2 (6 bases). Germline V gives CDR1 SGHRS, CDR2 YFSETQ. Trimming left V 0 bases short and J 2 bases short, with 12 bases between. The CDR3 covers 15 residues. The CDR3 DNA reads TGCGCCAGCAGCTTGGCCGCGGGGTTAACCTACGAGCAGTACTTC. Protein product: CASSLAAGLTYEQYF.

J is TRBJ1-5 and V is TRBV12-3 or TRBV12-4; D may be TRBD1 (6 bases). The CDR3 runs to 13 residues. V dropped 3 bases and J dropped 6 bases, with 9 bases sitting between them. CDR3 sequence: CASSFGTSQPQHF. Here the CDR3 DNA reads TGTGCCAGCAGTTTCGGGACAAGTCAGCCCCAGCATTTT.

The CDR3 DNA reads TGTGCCTGGTCCCGAGGTAGTTTTACAGATACGCAGTATTTT. It translates to CAWSRGSFTDTQYF. V and J are TRBV30 and TRBJ2-3; D gene uncertain. The V end lost 5 bases, the J end lost 3 bases, and 15 bases lay between the germline ends. Germline-derived CDR1 and CDR2 are GTSNPN and SVGIG (reference sequence). This CDR3 spans 14 amino acids.

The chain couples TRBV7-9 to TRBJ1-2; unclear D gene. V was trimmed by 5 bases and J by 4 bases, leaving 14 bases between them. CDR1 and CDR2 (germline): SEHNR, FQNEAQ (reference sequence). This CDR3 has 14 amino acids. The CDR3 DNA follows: TGTGCCAGCAGCCGGCCGACTGGAATCTATGGCTACACCTTC. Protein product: CASSRPTGIYGYTF.